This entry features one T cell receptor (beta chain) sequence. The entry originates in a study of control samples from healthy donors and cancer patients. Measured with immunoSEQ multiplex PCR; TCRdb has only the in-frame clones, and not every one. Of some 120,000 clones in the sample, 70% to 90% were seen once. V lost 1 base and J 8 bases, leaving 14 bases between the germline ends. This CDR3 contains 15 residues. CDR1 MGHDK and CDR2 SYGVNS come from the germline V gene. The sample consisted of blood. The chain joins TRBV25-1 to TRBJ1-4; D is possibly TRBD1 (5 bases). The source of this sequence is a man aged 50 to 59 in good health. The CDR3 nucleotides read TGTGCCAGCAGTGAATGGGGGGGAGAAAGAGAAAAACTGTTTTTT. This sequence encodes CASSEWGGEREKLFF. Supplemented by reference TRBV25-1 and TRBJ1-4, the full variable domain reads EADIYQTPRYLVIGTGKKITLECSQTMGHDKMYWYQQDPGMELHLIHYSYGVNSTEKGDLSSESTVSRIRTEHFPLTLESARPSHTSQYLCASSEWGGEREKLFFGSGTQLSVL.